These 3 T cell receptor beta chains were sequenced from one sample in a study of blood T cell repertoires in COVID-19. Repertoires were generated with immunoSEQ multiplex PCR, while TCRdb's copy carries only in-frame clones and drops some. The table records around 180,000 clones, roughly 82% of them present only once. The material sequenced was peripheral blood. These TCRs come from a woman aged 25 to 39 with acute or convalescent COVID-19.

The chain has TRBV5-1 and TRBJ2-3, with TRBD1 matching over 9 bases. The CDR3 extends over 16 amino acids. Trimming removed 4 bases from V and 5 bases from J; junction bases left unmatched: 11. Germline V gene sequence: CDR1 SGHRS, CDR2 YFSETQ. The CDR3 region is CASSLWGQGGGDTQYF. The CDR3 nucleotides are TGCGCCAGCAGCCTGTGGGGACAGGGTGGTGGAGATACGCAGTATTTT. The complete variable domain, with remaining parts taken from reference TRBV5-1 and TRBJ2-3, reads KAGVTQTPRYLIKTRGQQVTLSCSPISGHRSVSWYQQTPGQGLQFLFEYFSETQRNKGNFPGRFSGRQFSNSRSEMNVSTLELGDSALYLCASSLWGQGGGDTQYFGPGTRLTVL.

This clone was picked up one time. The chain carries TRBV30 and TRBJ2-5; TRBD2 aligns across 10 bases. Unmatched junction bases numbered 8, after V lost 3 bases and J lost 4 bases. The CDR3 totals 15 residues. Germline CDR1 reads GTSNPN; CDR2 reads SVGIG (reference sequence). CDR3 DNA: TGTGCCTGGAGCGCTAGCGGGGGCAAAGGAGAGACCCAGTACTTC. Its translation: CAWSASGGKGETQYF.

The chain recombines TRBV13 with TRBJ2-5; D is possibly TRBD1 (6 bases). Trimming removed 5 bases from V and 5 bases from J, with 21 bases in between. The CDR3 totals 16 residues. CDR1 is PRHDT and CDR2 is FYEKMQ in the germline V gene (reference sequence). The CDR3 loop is CASSPIDRQDEETQYF. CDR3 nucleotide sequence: TGTGCCAGCAGCCCTATCGACCGACAGGATGAGGAGACCCAGTACTTC.